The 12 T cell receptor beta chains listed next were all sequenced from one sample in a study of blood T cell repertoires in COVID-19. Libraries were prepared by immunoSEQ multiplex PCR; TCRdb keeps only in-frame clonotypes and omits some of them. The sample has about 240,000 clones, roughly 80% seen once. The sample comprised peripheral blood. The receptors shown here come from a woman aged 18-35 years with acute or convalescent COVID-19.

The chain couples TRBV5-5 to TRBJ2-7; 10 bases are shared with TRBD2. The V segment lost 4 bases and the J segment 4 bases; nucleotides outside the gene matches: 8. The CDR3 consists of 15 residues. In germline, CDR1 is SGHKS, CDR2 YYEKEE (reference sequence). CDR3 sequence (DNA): TGTGCCAGCAGCAAAGCTAGCGGGAGTCAATACGAGCAGTACTTC. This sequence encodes CASSKASGSQYEQYF.

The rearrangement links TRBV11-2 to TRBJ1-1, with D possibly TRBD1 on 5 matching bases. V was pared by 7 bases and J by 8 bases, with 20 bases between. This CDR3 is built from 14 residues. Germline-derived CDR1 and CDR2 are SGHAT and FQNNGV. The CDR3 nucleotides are TGTGCCAGCACCAAAAAGTCGCCTCGGGGGGAAGCTTTCTTT. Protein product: CASTKKSPRGEAFF.

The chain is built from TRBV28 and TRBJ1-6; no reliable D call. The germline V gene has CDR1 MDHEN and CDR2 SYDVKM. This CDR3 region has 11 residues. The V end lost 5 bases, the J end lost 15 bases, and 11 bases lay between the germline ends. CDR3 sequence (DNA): TGTGCCAGCAGTCCCAACTTAAGCCTCCACTTT. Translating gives CASSPNLSLHF.

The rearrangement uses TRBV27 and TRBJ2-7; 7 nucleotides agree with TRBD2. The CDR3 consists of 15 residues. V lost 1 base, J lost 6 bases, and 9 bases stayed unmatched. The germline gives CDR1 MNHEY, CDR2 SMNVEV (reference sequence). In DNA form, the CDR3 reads TGTGCCAGCAGTTTATATTTTGGGGGGGTAGGCGAGCAGTACTTC. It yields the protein CASSLYFGGVGEQYF.

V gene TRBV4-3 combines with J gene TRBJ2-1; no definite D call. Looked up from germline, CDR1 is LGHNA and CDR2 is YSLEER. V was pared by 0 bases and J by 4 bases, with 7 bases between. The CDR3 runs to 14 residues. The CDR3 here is CASSQDETYNEQFF. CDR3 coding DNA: TGCGCCAGCAGCCAAGATGAGACATACAATGAGCAGTTCTTC.

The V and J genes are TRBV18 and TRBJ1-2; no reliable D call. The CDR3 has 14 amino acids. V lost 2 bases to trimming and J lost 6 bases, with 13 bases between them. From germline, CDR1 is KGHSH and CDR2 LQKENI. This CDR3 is CASSPSGNPDGYTF. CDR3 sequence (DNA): TGTGCCAGCTCACCATCAGGAAACCCGGATGGCTACACCTTC.

Here the CDR3 DNA reads TGTGCCAGCAGCTCCCTAGGACAGGGGTACACTGAAGCTTTCTTT. This gives the protein CASSSLGQGYTEAFF. The gene calls are TRBV7-2 and TRBJ1-1; 9 bases line up with TRBD1. V gave up 4 bases and J gave up 3 bases; unmatched junction bases: 6. Germline values: CDR1 SGHTA, CDR2 FQGNSA. The CDR3 contains 15 residues.

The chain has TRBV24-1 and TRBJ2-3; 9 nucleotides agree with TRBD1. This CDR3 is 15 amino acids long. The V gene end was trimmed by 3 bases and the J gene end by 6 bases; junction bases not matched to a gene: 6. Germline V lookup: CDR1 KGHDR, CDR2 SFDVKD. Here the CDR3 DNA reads TGTGCCACCAGTGATCGGACAGGGGAGAGGGATACGCAGTATTTT. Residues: CATSDRTGERDTQYF.

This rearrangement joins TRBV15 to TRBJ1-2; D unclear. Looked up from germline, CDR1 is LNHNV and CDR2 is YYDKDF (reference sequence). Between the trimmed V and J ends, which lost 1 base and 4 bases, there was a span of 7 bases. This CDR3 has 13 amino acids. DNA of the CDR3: TGTGCCACCAGCAGAGTCCTATTCTATGGCTACACCTTC. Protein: CATSRVLFYGYTF.

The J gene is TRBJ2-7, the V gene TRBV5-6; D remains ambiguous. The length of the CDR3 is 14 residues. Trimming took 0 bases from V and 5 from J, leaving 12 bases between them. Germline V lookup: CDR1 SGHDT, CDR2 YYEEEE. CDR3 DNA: TGTGCCAGCAGCTTGGGGTCCGATGGCAACGAGCAGTACTTC. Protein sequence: CASSLGSDGNEQYF. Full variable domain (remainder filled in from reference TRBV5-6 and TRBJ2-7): DAGVTQSPTHLIKTRGQQVTLRCSPKSGHDTVSWYQQALGQGPQFIFQYYEEEERQRGNFPDRFSGHQFPNYSSELNVNALLLGDSALYLCASSLGSDGNEQYFGPGTRLTVT.

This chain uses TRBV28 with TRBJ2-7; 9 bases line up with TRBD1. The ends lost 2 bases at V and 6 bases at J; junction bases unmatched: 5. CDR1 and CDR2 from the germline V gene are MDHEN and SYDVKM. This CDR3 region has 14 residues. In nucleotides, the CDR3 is TGTGCCAGCAGTTTAGGGACAGGGCGTGGCGAGCAGTACTTC. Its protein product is CASSLGTGRGEQYF.

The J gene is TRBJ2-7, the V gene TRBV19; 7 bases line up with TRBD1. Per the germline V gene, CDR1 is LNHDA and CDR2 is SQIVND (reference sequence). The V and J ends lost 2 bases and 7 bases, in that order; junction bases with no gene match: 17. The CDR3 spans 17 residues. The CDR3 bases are TGTGCCAGTAGTATAAAACTTGGGTCGACAGGGTATCGGGAGCAGTACTTC. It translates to CASSIKLGSTGYREQYF.